This T cell receptor beta chain was identified during a study of human T cells and chemical hapten exposure. TCRdb re-analysed the RACE reads in MiXCR, keeping a single row per CDR3 protein. The profile shows about 120,000 distinct CDR3 sequences, about 11% of them singletons. Regarding time point: patch test 3, about 24 weeks after DPC sensitization. The treatment denotes: therapeutic diphenylcyclopropenone sensitization with weekly scalp DPC. Investigators collected blood before applying each patch test. The TCR comes from a woman aged 45-59 years with alopecia areata. Some clones in this sample may be carry-over from other donors' samples. This sample comprised whole blood, obtained in connection with sensitization to the hapten diphenylcyclopropenone (DPC).

CDR3: CASTNGVNTEAFF. The CDR3 DNA reads TGTGCCAGCACTAATGGGGTGAACACTGAAGCTTTCTTT. The chain has TRBV2 and TRBJ1-1; D not resolved. This CDR3 is built from 13 residues. V was pared by 7 bases and J by 0 bases, with 9 bases between. CDR1 SNHLY and CDR2 FYNNEI come from the germline V gene.